These 9 T cell receptor beta chains share one sample of origin, sequenced in a study of blood T cell repertoires in COVID-19. Profiling relied on immunoSEQ multiplex PCR, and the TCRdb table lists in-frame clones only, not all of them. The sample has roughly 70,000 clones; around 80% are singletons. Sequencing input: peripheral blood. The source is a human donor in a cohort sampled during active COVID-19.

The CDR3 loop is CASALAGSYEQYF. For the CDR3, the DNA is TGTGCCAGCGCACTAGCGGGATCCTACGAGCAGTACTTC. This chain joins TRBV6-6 and TRBJ2-7, with 10 nucleotides matching TRBD2. In germline, CDR1 is MNHNY, CDR2 SVGAGI (reference sequence). The CDR3 sequence is 13 residues long. V lost 8 bases and J lost 1; bases outside the gene matches: 2.

The chain has TRBV7-2 and TRBJ2-5; 11 positions agree with TRBD2. CDR1 and CDR2 (germline): SGHTA, FQGNSA. CDR3 size: 15 residues. V lost 6 bases, J lost 2 bases, and 5 bases stayed unmatched. The CDR3: CASRYRLAGQETQYF. CDR3 in DNA: TGTGCCAGCAGATATCGACTAGCGGGACAAGAGACCCAGTACTTC. The variable domain in full, completed from reference TRBV7-2 and TRBJ2-5, reads GAGVSQSPSNKVTEKGKDVELRCDPISGHTALYWYRQSLGQGLEFLIYFQGNSAPDKSGLPSDRFSAERTGGSVSTLTIQRTQQEDSAVYLCASRYRLAGQETQYFGPGTRLLVL.

CDR3 protein: CASSKEQGRNQPQHF. CDR3 DNA sequence: TGTGCCAGCAGTAAGGAACAGGGGCGCAATCAGCCCCAGCATTTT. J is TRBJ1-5 and V is TRBV28, with 7 positions matching TRBD1. From germline, CDR1 is MDHEN and CDR2 SYDVKM. The CDR3 is made up of 15 amino acids. The ends lost 5 bases at V and 2 bases at J; junction bases unmatched: 6.

The rearrangement uses TRBV24-1 and TRBJ1-2, with D perhaps matching TRBD1 (6 bases). Trimming removed 4 bases at V and 4 bases at J, with 12 bases between. This CDR3 region has 14 residues. Germline V gives CDR1 KGHDR, CDR2 SFDVKD. The CDR3 reads CATSDPRTAYGYTF. The DNA for the CDR3 is TGTGCCACCAGTGACCCCCGGACAGCCTATGGCTACACCTTC.

The J gene is TRBJ2-7, the V gene TRBV14, with TRBD1 as a possible D gene (6 bases). Germline V gene sequence: CDR1 SGHDN, CDR2 FVKESK. This CDR3 contains 14 residues. V was clipped by 4 bases and J by 4 bases, with 14 bases between them. CDR3 sequence (DNA): TGTGCCAGCAGCCCGCGGACAGCCGAATACGAGCAGTACTTC. Protein sequence: CASSPRTAEYEQYF.

This clone has more than one count but fewer than ten. J is TRBJ2-1 and V is TRBV3-1 (or the pseudogene TRBV3-2); D might be TRBD1 (6 bases). Trimming stripped 0 bases from V and 8 bases from J, with 8 bases between. CDR1 LGHDT and CDR2 YNNKEL come from the germline V gene (reference sequence). The CDR3 has 13 amino acids. The CDR3 nucleotides read TGTGCCAGCAGCCAAGATGGGGGCCATGAGCAGTTCTTC. Amino acids: CASSQDGGHEQFF.

V and J are TRBV21-1 and TRBJ1-3; the listed D gene, TRBD1, was not tested against the DNA. TRBV21-1 is flagged as a pseudogene. The CDR3 has 16 amino acids. The CDR3 sequence is CASSKLGQGGGNTIYF. CDR3 DNA sequence: TGTGCCAGCAGCAAACTCGGACAGGGGGGAGGAAACACCATATATTTT.

The chain employs TRBV7-2 and TRBJ1-2, with TRBD1 matching over 10 bases. Germline CDR1 and CDR2: SGHTA and FQGNSA. The ends lost 1 base at V and 7 bases at J; junction bases unmatched: 3. The CDR3 totals 14 residues. DNA of the CDR3: TGTGCCAGCAGCTTAGGACAGGGGGCGTCTGGCTACACCTTC. It specifies CASSLGQGASGYTF.

The chain couples TRBV5-4 to TRBJ2-7, with 8 nucleotides matching TRBD2. V gave up 4 bases and J gave up 9 bases; unmatched junction bases: 0. Germline-derived CDR1 and CDR2 are SGHNT and YYREEE (reference sequence). This CDR3 is 10 amino acids long. CDR3 protein: CASSRGGQYF. The CDR3 DNA reads as TGTGCCAGCAGCCGGGGGGGGCAGTACTTC. Supplemented by reference TRBV5-4 and TRBJ2-7, the full variable domain reads ETGVTQSPTHLIKTRGQQVTLRCSSQSGHNTVSWYQQALGQGPQFIFQYYREEENGRGNFPPRFSGLQFPNYSSELNVNALELDDSALYLCASSRGGQYFGPGTRLTVT.